The 9 T cell receptor beta chains below all came from one sample that was sequenced in a study of T cells in tuberculosis. Repertoires were generated with immunoSEQ multiplex PCR, while TCRdb's copy carries only in-frame clones and drops some. This table has 30,000 to 40,000 clones, about 97% appearing once. Sequencing was carried out using PBMCs. Every receptor here comes from a donor aged 10 to 29 with latent tuberculosis or without tuberculosis infection.

The chain joins TRBV9 to TRBJ2-5, with 12 bases fitting TRBD2. Per germline, CDR1 SGDLS and CDR2 YYNGEE. CDR3 size: 16 residues. V was clipped by 4 bases and J by 4 bases; unmatched bases: 8. The CDR3 protein is CASSPTSGSSIETQYF. The CDR3 DNA sequence: TGTGCCAGCAGCCCGACTAGCGGGAGTAGCATAGAGACCCAGTACTTC.

The chain links TRBV27 to TRBJ1-2; D unclear. CDR1 is MNHEY, CDR2 SMNVEV, per germline (reference sequence). Trimming removed 5 bases from V and 7 bases from J, with 17 bases in between. The CDR3 contains 14 residues. In DNA, the CDR3 is TGTGCCAGCAGTACCCTGACCGGGATTTTTGGCTACACCTTC. Amino acids: CASSTLTGIFGYTF.

This chain uses TRBV2 with TRBJ1-1; no firm D call. CDR3 length: 12 amino acids. V lost 4 bases and J 1 base, leaving 4 bases between the germline ends. CDR1 SNHLY and CDR2 FYNNEI come from the germline V gene. This CDR3 is CASSATNTEAFF. The CDR3 bases are TGTGCCAGCAGTGCTACGAACACTGAAGCTTTCTTT. Supplemented by reference TRBV2 and TRBJ1-1, the full variable domain reads EPEVTQTPSHQVTQMGQEVILRCVPISNHLYFYWYRQILGQKVEFLVSFYNNEISEKSEIFDDQFSVERPDGSNFTLKIRSTKLEDSAMYFCASSATNTEAFFGQGTRLTVV.

The rearrangement uses TRBV5-1 and TRBJ1-3; D is ambiguous. The CDR3 is 14 residues long. Trimming removed 4 bases from V and 1 base from J, with 9 bases in between. Looked up from germline, CDR1 is SGHRS and CDR2 is YFSETQ. Written as DNA, the CDR3 is TGCGCCAGCAGCCCCTTAGTTTCTGGAAACACCATATATTTT. As protein: CASSPLVSGNTIYF.

In nucleotides, the CDR3 is TGCGCCAGCAGCCAAGGGAGACTAGCGGGGGGGGAGCAGTACTTC. Translation: CASSQGRLAGGEQYF. V is TRBV4-1 and J is TRBJ2-7; TRBD2 matches at 14 bases. In germline, CDR1 is MGHRA, CDR2 YSYEKL. The CDR3 runs to 15 residues. V lost 1 base and J lost 7; bases outside the gene matches: 3.

The gene calls are TRBV7-2 and TRBJ1-1; no clear D gene. Germline CDR1 SGHTA, CDR2 FQGNSA. CDR3 length equals 13 residues. Trimming removed 2 bases from V and 7 bases from J, with 11 bases in between. CDR3 protein: CASSLWSRGEAFF. In DNA, the CDR3 is TGTGCCAGCAGCTTATGGTCGAGAGGTGAAGCTTTCTTT. The complete variable domain, with remaining parts taken from reference TRBV7-2 and TRBJ1-1, reads GAGVSQSPSNKVTEKGKDVELRCDPISGHTALYWYRQSLGQGLEFLIYFQGNSAPDKSGLPSDRFSAERTGGSVSTLTIQRTQQEDSAVYLCASSLWSRGEAFFGQGTRLTVV.

This clone was seen a few times. V is TRBV2 and J is TRBJ2-1; the match to TRBD2 covers 8 bases. The V and J ends lost 5 bases and 3 bases, in that order; junction bases with no gene match: 3. The CDR3 consists of 14 residues. Germline lookup yields CDR1 SNHLY and CDR2 FYNNEI. The CDR3 is CASSSLAGYNEQFF. DNA of the CDR3: TGTGCCAGCAGTTCTCTAGCGGGCTACAATGAGCAGTTCTTC.

CDR3 amino acids: CYENPLGLANYGYTF. As DNA, the CDR3 is TGTTACGAGAACCCCTTGGGGCTGGCTAACTATGGCTACACCTTC. The V call is TRBV7-9, the J call TRBJ1-2; D may be TRBD1 (5 bases). This CDR3 comprises 15 residues. Germline assignment: CDR1 SEHNR and CDR2 FQNEAQ (reference sequence).

This chain joins TRBV7-2 and TRBJ2-1; 8 positions match TRBD2. CDR1 and CDR2 (germline): SGHTA, FQGNSA. The CDR3 covers 16 residues. The V segment lost 5 bases and the J segment 4 bases; nucleotides outside the gene matches: 10. CDR3 sequence (DNA): TGTGCCAGCAGCACAAGAGCGGGGGTTCCGTACAATGAGCAGTTCTTC. Protein product: CASSTRAGVPYNEQFF.